This T cell receptor (beta chain) was recorded in a study of CD8+ T cells in alopecia areata. Study overall: Treatment with tofacitinib (6 to 18 months) was followed by 6 months off drug.

The CDR3 has 15 residues. Germline loops: CDR1 SGHTA, CDR2 FQGNSA. Trimming cost V 3 bases and J 0 bases; bases outside gene matches: 2. As for treatment: oral pan-JAK inhibitor, 5-10 mg twice daily. In alopecia areata patients, both lesional scalp punch biopsies and peripheral blood were collected. Comments on this clone: The antigen is unknown.

Overall study findings and caveats: Compared with mice, patients displayed less clear TCR sharing, possibly for HLA-related reasons. Persistence of many expanded lesional clones was seen in scalp and blood during tofacitinib.

After isolation, RNA underwent reverse transcription to generate cDNA as the sequencing template. Clones were sequenced by immunoSEQ multiplex PCR, and TCRdb holds only the in-frame ones, with some missing. The table includes around 180,000 clones, approximately 61% detected once. The sample here was CD4+ T cells sorted from blood, taken at week 24, from a patient treated with tofacitinib. This receptor was taken from a human donor with alopecia areata. The J gene is TRBJ2-5, the V gene TRBV7-2, with 9 bases that match TRBD1. DNA of the CDR3: TGTGCCAGCAGCTTTGACAGGGGGTACCAAGAGACCCAGTACTTC. Protein product: CASSFDRGYQETQYF.